This T cell receptor beta chain is from a study of cytomegalovirus exposure and HLA in healthy donors. General study points: A list of about 160 TCR beta chains associated with cytomegalovirus was given. Later analysis suggested most CMV-associated TCR beta chains were HLA-restricted. Segments of the TCR beta V type were, in most cases, productive about 87% or about 30% of the time in an earlier analysis.

Amplification used 60 Vbeta primers and 13 Jbeta primers. Profiling relied on immunoSEQ multiplex PCR, and the TCRdb table lists in-frame clones only, not all of them. The sample holds about 200,000 clones; approximately 83% are singletons and the top ten take about 0.77%. Regarding this clone: The antigen is undetermined.

The donors were healthy bone marrow donors. Germline CDR1 and CDR2: SGHDN and FVKESK. With 2 bases removed from V and 6 bases from J, the gap between germline ends came to 13 bases. This CDR3 is built from 14 residues. This chain connects TRBV14 to TRBJ1-2, with TRBD1 as a possible D gene (5 bases). The receptor's source is a boy aged 2 to 9 in good health and CMV-seronegative. The sequenced sample was PBMCs. DNA for the CDR3: TGTGCCAGCAGCCAAAAGGGGCGCTCGGATGGCTACACCTTC. This sequence encodes CASSQKGRSDGYTF.